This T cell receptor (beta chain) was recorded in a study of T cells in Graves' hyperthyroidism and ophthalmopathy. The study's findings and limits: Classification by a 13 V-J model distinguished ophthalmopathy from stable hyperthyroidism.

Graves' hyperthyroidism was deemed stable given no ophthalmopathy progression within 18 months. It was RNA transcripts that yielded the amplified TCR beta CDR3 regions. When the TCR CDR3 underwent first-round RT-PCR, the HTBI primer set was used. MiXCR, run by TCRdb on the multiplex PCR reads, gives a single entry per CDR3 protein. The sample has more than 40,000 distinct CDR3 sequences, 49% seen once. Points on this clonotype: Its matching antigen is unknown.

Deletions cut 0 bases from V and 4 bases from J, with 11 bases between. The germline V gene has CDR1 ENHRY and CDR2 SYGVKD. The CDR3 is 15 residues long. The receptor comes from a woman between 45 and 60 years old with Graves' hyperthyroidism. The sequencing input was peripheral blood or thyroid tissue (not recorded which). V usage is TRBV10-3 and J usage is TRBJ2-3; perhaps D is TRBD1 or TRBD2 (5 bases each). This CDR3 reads CAISESGVASDTQYF. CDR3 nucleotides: TGTGCCATCAGTGAGTCGGGGGTGGCGTCAGATACGCAGTATTTT.